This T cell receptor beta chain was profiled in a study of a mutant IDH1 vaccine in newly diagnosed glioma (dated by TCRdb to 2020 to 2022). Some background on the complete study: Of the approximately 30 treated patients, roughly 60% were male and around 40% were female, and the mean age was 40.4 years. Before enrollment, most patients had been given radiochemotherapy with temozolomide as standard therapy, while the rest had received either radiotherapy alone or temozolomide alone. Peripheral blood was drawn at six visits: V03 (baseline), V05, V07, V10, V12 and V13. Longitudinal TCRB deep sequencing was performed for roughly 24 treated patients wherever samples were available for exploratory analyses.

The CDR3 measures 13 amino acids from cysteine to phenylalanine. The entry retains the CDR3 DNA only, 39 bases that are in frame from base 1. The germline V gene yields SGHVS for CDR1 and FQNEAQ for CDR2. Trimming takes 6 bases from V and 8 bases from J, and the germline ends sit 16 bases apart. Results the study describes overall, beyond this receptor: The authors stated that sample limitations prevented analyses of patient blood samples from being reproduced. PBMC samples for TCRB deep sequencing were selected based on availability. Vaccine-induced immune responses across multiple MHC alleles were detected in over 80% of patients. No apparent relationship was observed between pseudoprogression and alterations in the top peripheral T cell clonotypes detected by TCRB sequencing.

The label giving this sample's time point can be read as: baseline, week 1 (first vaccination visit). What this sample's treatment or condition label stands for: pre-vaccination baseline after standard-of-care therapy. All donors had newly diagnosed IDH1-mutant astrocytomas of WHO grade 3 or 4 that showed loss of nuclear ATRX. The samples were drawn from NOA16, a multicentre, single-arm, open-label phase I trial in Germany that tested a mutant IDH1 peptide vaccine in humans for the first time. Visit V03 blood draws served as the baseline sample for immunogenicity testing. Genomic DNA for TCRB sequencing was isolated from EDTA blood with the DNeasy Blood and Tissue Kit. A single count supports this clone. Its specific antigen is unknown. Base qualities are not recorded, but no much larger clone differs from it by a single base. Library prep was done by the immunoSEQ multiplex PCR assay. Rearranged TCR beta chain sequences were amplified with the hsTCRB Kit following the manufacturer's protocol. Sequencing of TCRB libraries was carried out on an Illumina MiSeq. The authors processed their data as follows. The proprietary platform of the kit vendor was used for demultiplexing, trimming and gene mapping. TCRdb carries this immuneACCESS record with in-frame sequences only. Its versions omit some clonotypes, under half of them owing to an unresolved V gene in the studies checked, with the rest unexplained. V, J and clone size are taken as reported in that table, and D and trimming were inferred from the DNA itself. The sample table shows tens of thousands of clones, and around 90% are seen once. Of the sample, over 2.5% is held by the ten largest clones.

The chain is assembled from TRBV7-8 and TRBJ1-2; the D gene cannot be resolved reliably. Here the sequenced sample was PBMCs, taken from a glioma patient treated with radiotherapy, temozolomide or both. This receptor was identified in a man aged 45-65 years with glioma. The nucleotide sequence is TGTGCCAGCAGTCTCCTACGGGGAGGCGGCTACACCTTC. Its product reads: CASSLLRGGGYTF.